A selection of T cell receptor beta chains follows, all from one sample in a study of vaccination and CD4 T cells after COVID-19. TCRdb re-called the PCR reads through MiXCR, storing one row per CDR3 protein. Among more than 10,000 distinct CDR3 sequences, less than 70% were seen once, and the ten largest hold about 13%. Their target antigens are unknown. Sequencing was carried out using CD4+ T cells from blood, cultured in vitro. These TCRs come from a human donor who had recovered from COVID-19. CDR3s include the opening cysteine and the closing phenylalanine or tryptophan. A D gene is named only where the DNA matches it firmly. Clone size, where shown, is once, few, many, or a class for clones that have expanded.

j_call clone_size v_call d_call cdr3_nt cdr3_aa
TRBJ2-5 . TRBV7-9 . TGTGCCAGCAGCACTCAGGGGGAGACCCAGTACTTC CASSTQGETQYF
TRBJ1-1 . TRBV5-1 TRBD1 TGCGCCAGCAGACGCCCCTACAGGGGGATTAACACTGAAGCTTTCTTT CASRRPYRGINTEAFF
TRBJ2-3 . TRBV6-5 . TGTGCCAGCAGTTTTTCAGATACGCAGTATTTT CASSFSDTQYF
TRBJ1-5 . TRBV27 . TGTGCCAGCAGTTTGGGGGGATCTGGCAATCAGCCCCAGCATTTT CASSLGGSGNQPQHF
TRBJ1-6 . TRBV10-3 . TGTGCCATCAGCGAACGGACAGTCAATAATTCACCCCTCCACTTT CAISERTVNNSPLHF
TRBJ2-4 . TRBV12-3/TRBV12-4 . TGTGCCAGCAGCCTCCCGATCGAAAACATTCAGTACTTC CASSLPIENIQYF
TRBJ1-3 . TRBV2 . TGTGCCAGCAGCTACAGGCCTGTTTACGGAAACACCATATATTTT CASSYRPVYGNTIYF
TRBJ2-7 few TRBV6-5 TRBD1 TGTGCCAGCAGTTACCCCGGACAGGGTAGCTACGAGCAGTACTTC CASSYPGQGSYEQYF
TRBJ2-3 . TRBV24-1 . TGTGCCACCAGTGACCATTCCCTTAGCACAGATACGCAGTATTTT CATSDHSLSTDTQYF
TRBJ1-1 . TRBV28 . TGTGCCAGCAGAGGGCAGGGACGGCCGAACACTGAAGCTTTCTTT CASRGQGRPNTEAFF
TRBJ2-5 once TRBV5-8 TRBD2 TGTGCCAGCAGCCGAGGGACTAGCGGGAAAGAGACCCAGTACTTC CASSRGTSGKETQYF
TRBJ2-3 few TRBV2 . TGTGCCAGCAGCAGCACGGTAGATACGCAGTATTTT CASSSTVDTQYF
TRBJ1-6 . TRBV30 . TGTGCCTGGAGCGCAACAGCAGCCTATAATTCACCCCTCCACTTT CAWSATAAYNSPLHF
TRBJ2-3 . TRBV6-5 TRBD2 TGTGCCAGCAGTTCCGACGGCCGGGGCGGGAGTGTCACAGATACGCAGTATTTT CASSSDGRGGSVTDTQYF
TRBJ1-6 . TRBV15 . TGTGCCACCAGCAGAGATATAGGCAGTTCACCCCTCCACTTT CATSRDIGSSPLHF